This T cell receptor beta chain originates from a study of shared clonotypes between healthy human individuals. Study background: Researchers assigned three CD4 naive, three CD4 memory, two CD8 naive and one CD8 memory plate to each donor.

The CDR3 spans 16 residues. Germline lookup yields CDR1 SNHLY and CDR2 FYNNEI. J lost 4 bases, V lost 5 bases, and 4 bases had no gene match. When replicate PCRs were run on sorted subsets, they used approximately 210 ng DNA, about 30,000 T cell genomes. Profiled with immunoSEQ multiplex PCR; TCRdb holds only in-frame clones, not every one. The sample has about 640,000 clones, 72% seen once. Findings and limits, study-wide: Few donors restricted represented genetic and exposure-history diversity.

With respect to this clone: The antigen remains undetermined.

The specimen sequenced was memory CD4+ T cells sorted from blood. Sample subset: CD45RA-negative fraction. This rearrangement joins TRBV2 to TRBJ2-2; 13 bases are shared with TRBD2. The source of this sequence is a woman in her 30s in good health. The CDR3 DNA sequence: TGTGCCAGCAGTACGGGACTAGCGGGAATCACCGGGGAGCTGTTTTTT. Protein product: CASSTGLAGITGELFF.